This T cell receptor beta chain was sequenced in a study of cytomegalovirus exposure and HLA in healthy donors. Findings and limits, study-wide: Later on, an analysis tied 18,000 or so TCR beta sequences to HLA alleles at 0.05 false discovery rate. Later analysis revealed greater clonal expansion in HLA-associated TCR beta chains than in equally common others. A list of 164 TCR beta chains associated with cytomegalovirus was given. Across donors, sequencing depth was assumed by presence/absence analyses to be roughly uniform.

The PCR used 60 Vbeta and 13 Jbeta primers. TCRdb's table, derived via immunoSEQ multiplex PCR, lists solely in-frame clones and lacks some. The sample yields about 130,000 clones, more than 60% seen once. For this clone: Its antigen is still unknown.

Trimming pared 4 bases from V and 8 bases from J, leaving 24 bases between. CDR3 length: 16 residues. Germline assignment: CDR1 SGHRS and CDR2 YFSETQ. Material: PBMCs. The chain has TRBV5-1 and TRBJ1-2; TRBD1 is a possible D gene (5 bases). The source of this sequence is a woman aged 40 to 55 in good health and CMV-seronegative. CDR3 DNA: TGCGCCAGCAGCCCAATGGGACTCACTGGGATGGGGGGCTACACCTTC. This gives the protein CASSPMGLTGMGGYTF.